Below, 9 T cell receptor beta chains from the same sample are listed, as sequenced in a study of post-analysis software for immune sequencing data. The study, taken as a whole, reports: The five TRBV segments detected at higher frequency in patients than in controls included TRBV5-6, TRBV5-1 and TRBV20-1.

The library was made from cDNA and included unique molecular identifiers. In TCRdb, the PCR reads were re-called with MiXCR into one record per CDR3 protein. The sample includes about 560,000 distinct CDR3 sequences, roughly 40% seen only once; the top ten take over 1.5%. Antigen specificity for these receptors is unknown. The sequenced material came from blood. These receptors were collected from a girl aged 5 to 17 with multiple sclerosis.

The V call is TRBV7-6, the J call TRBJ1-4; 7 bases map to TRBD1. The V gene's germline CDR1 is SGHVS and CDR2 FNYEAQ. V dropped 1 base and J dropped 3; count of bases not matched to a gene: 2. The length of the CDR3 is 15 residues. The CDR3 here is CASSLGQGANEKLFF. DNA of the CDR3: TGTGCCAGCAGCTTAGGACAGGGCGCTAATGAAAAACTGTTTTTT.

In its sample, this clonotype was seen a few times. This chain uses TRBV20-1 with TRBJ2-7, with D possibly matching TRBD1 (7 bases). The J call may be mistaken, given a closer DNA end match to TRBJ2-5. Germline CDR1 reads DFQATT; CDR2 reads SNEGSKA (reference sequence). This CDR3 spans 15 amino acids. CDR3 sequence (DNA): TGCAGTGCTAGTCATGGGGGGACAGACATGGGGACCCAGTACTTC. Residues: CSASHGGTDMGTQYF.

J is TRBJ2-3 and V is TRBV20-1; TRBD2 is a possible D gene (5 bases). The CDR3 covers 20 residues. The germline V gene encodes CDR1 DFQATT and CDR2 SNEGSKA (reference sequence). V lost 2 bases, J lost 4 bases, and 31 bases lay in between. CDR3 nucleotide sequence: TGCAGTGCTAGACCTTATCCTTTCGAGAAGAGACCTTCGCGGGCAGATACGCAGTATTTT. Translating gives CSARPYPFEKRPSRADTQYF.

The chain combines TRBV6-5 with TRBJ2-7, with D perhaps TRBD1 (5 bases). This CDR3 is 14 amino acids long. V was cut by 2 bases and J by 1 base, with 9 bases left in between. Germline lookup yields CDR1 MNHEY and CDR2 SVGAGI. The CDR3 reads CASSYRGKSYEQYF. DNA for the CDR3: TGTGCCAGCAGTTACAGGGGCAAGTCCTACGAGCAGTACTTC.

V and J are TRBV12-3 or TRBV12-4 and TRBJ2-7; D not certain. V lost 5 bases, J lost 1 base, and 21 bases lay in between. The CDR3 runs 17 residues. The DNA of the CDR3 is TGTGCCAGCAGTCCTGGTTTGGCCCGACCTGTTTCCTACGAGCAGTACTTC. This gives the protein CASSPGLARPVSYEQYF.

In this sample, this clonotype turned up a few times. The V gene is TRBV5-5, the J gene TRBJ2-7; no clear D. V lost 5 bases to trimming and J lost 7 bases, with 10 bases between them. This CDR3 spans 11 amino acids. Per the germline V gene, CDR1 is SGHKS and CDR2 is YYEKEE (reference sequence). CDR3 sequence reads: CASRWGREQYF. The CDR3 region has the DNA TGTGCCAGCAGATGGGGTAGGGAGCAGTACTTC. Full variable domain (outside the CDR3, taken from reference TRBV5-5 and TRBJ2-7): DAGVTQSPTHLIKTRGQQVTLRCSPISGHKSVSWYQQVLGQGPQFIFQYYEKEERGRGNFPDRFSARQFPNYSSELNVNALLLGDSALYLCASRWGREQYFGPGTRLTVT.

V gene TRBV28 combines with J gene TRBJ2-3, with 8 bases aligning to TRBD2. Germline V gene sequence: CDR1 MDHEN, CDR2 SYDVKM. The CDR3 has 16 residues. The J segment lost 2 bases and the V segment lost 3 bases, leaving 7 bases of the junction unmatched. The CDR3 loop reads CASSFSGGGHTDTQYF. The DNA of the CDR3 is TGTGCCAGCAGTTTCTCTGGCGGGGGGCACACAGATACGCAGTATTTT.

This clonotype was counted a few times. The rearrangement uses TRBV29-1 and TRBJ2-7; either TRBD1 or TRBD2 may fit D (5 bases each). V was pared by 2 bases and J by 0 bases, with 11 bases between. The CDR3 sequence is 14 residues long. Germline assignment: CDR1 SQVTM and CDR2 ANQGSEA. DNA of the CDR3: TGCAGCGTTGAAATGGGACGGAGCTCCTACGAGCAGTACTTC. This encodes CSVEMGRSSYEQYF.

The CDR3 reads CASSYTRGAEGYTF. The DNA of the CDR3 is TGCGCCAGCAGCTACACGCGCGGGGCGGAAGGCTACACCTTC. This chain links TRBV5-1 with TRBJ1-2, with a tentative D call TRBD1 (5 bases). Trimming removed 3 bases from V and 8 bases from J, with 17 bases in between. The CDR3 contains 14 residues. Germline V CDR1 and CDR2: SGHRS, YFSETQ.